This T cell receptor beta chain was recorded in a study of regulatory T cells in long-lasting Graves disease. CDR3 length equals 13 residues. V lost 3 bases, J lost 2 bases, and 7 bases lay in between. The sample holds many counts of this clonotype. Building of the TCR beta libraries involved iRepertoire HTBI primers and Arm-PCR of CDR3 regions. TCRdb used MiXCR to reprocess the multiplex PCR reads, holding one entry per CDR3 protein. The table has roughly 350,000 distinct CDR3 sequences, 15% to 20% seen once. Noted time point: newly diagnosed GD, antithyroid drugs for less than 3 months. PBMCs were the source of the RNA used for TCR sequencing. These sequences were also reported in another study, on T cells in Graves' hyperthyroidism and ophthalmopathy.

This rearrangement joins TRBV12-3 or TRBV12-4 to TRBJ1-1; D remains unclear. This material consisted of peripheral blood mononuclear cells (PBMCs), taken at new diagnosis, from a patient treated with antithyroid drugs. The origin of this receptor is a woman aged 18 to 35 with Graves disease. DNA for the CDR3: TGTGCCAGCAGTTTCGGGATCAACACTGAAGCTTTCTTT. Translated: CASSFGINTEAFF.